The present T cell receptor (beta chain) was sequenced within a study of OX40 agonist ivuxolimab in advanced cancers. Profiled with immunoSEQ multiplex PCR; TCRdb holds only in-frame clones, not every one. This table holds about 26,000 clones, around nine tenths found once. Germline V gene data show CDR1 as SGHDT and CDR2 as YYEEEE. The CDR3 totals 13 residues. V lost 2 bases, J lost 2 bases, and 8 bases lay in between. Specimen: CD4+ or CD8+ T cells sorted from blood, collected in a trial of the OX40 agonist ivuxolimab. This TCR was recovered from an adult with an advanced solid tumor such as melanoma, head and neck, liver or kidney cancer. This chain connects TRBV5-6 to TRBJ2-7, with D uncertain. CDR3 sequence reads: CASSFQRAYEQYF. The CDR3 DNA follows: TGTGCCAGCAGCTTCCAACGAGCCTACGAGCAGTACTTC.